The 32 T cell receptor beta chains below come from one sample, sequenced in a study of cytomegalovirus exposure and HLA in healthy donors. Amplification used 60 Vbeta primers and 13 Jbeta primers. The repertoire was sequenced with immunoSEQ multiplex PCR; TCRdb's copy has only in-frame clones and lacks some. This sample's table reports 65,000 to 85,000 clones. Input material: PBMCs. The receptors derive from a woman aged 55-69 years in good health and CMV-seronegative.

V is TRBV6-5 and J is TRBJ2-5; 7 positions agree with TRBD2. The junction had 12 bases not matched to a gene; V was cut back by 6 bases and J by 5 bases. The CDR3 has 15 amino acids. CDR1 and CDR2 from the germline V gene are MNHEY and SVGAGI. The CDR3 DNA follows: TGTGCCAGCAGCTCGGGGGTGGGAGGGTTTGAGACCCAGTACTTC. This gives the protein CASSSGVGGFETQYF.

The chain links TRBV14 to TRBJ2-5; the D gene is possibly TRBD2 (6 bases). Near its end, the DNA agrees better with TRBJ2-7, so the J call may be wrong. CDR3 size: 17 residues. From germline, CDR1 is SGHDN and CDR2 FVKESK. CDR3 DNA: TGTGCCAGCAGCCAAGGAAGCCTGAGGGGAGGAACCTACGAGCAGTACTTC. Translating it yields CASSQGSLRGGTYEQYF.

This chain joins TRBV11-2 and TRBJ2-2; a possible D gene is TRBD1 (6 bases). V lost 6 bases and J 0 bases, leaving 17 bases between the germline ends. Germline CDR1 reads SGHAT; CDR2 reads FQNNGV. The CDR3 is 17 amino acids. CDR3 nucleotides: TGTGCCAGCAGTTCCGGGACAACCCTTCCGAACACCGGGGAGCTGTTTTTT. Its protein is CASSSGTTLPNTGELFF.

Concerning this clone: The junction does not match germline at one end; this may be a read error. This chain uses TRBV11-2 with TRBJ2-7; 8 positions match TRBD2. The germline V gene encodes CDR1 SGHAT and CDR2 FQNNGV. The CDR3 spans 14 residues. DNA for the CDR3: TGTGCCAGCAGTTTAGGACTAGCTAGGTACGAGCAGTACTTC. Translation gives CASSLGLARYEQYF. Together with reference TRBV11-2 and TRBJ2-7, the CDR3 gives the full variable domain: EAGVAQSPRYKIIEKRQSVAFWCNPISGHATLYWYQQILGQGPKLLIQFQNNGVVDDSQLPKDRFSAERLKGVDSTLKIQPAKLEDSAVYLCASSLGLARYEQYFGPGTRLTVT.

The CDR3 spells CASTDPWATEAFF. CDR3 sequence (DNA): TGTGCCAGCACCGACCCTTGGGCGACTGAAGCTTTCTTT. The gene calls are TRBV7-9 and TRBJ1-1; the D is unclear. Germline values: CDR1 SEHNR, CDR2 FQNEAQ (reference sequence). The CDR3 loop spans 13 amino acids. V was clipped by 7 bases and J by 5 bases, with 14 bases between them.

J is TRBJ2-4 and V is TRBV11-3; D remains ambiguous. There are 13 residues in the CDR3. Germline lookup yields CDR1 SGHNT and CDR2 YENEEA. V lost 5 bases and J 9 bases, leaving 14 bases between the germline ends. The CDR3 region is CASSENDPGIQYF. In DNA form, the CDR3 reads TGTGCCAGCAGCGAGAACGACCCGGGCATTCAGTACTTC.

This chain connects TRBV29-1 to TRBJ2-4; D may be TRBD1 (6 bases). Trimming left V 7 bases short and J 1 base short, with 8 bases between. The CDR3 has 12 residues. Germline CDR1 and CDR2: SQVTM and ANQGSEA. The DNA for the CDR3 is TGCAGCGCACAGGGCGCCAAAAACATTCAGTACTTC. Encoded protein: CSAQGAKNIQYF.

The V call is TRBV4-2, the J call TRBJ1-5; D unresolved. CDR1 is LGHNA and CDR2 is YNFKEQ in the germline V gene. The CDR3 extends over 16 amino acids. Trimming cost V 0 bases and J 7 bases, with 16 bases left between them. This CDR3 is CASSQDGVGVGQPQHF. DNA for the CDR3: TGTGCCAGCAGCCAAGATGGGGTCGGGGTGGGACAGCCCCAGCATTTT.

The genes are TRBV6-6 and TRBJ1-2, with D perhaps TRBD1 (5 bases). The V end was cut by 6 bases, the J end by 0 bases, with 14 bases between. CDR3 length equals 15 residues. The germline CDR1 and CDR2 sequences are MNHNY and SVGAGI (reference sequence). CDR3 sequence reads: CASRIDSQANYGYTF. The CDR3 DNA reads as TGTGCCAGCAGAATAGACAGTCAAGCTAACTATGGCTACACCTTC.

The chain links TRBV6-5 to TRBJ1-2; the D gene is possibly TRBD1 (5 bases). The germline V gene encodes CDR1 MNHEY and CDR2 SVGAGI. V lost 5 bases to trimming and J lost 7 bases, with 17 bases between them. The CDR3 runs 14 residues. The chain's CDR3 is CASSPGTGVFGYTF. The CDR3 nucleotides are TGTGCCAGCAGTCCCGGGACGGGGGTCTTTGGCTACACCTTC.

J is TRBJ2-7 and V is TRBV28; weak D call: TRBD2 (5 bases). The length of the CDR3 is 15 residues. Germline assignment: CDR1 MDHEN and CDR2 SYDVKM. The V end lost 2 bases, the J end lost 4 bases, and 15 bases lay between the germline ends. The CDR3 DNA is TGTGCCAGCAGTTTAAGATCGCGGGCGGATTACGAGCAGTACTTC. It translates to CASSLRSRADYEQYF.

This chain joins TRBV5-1 and TRBJ2-1; a possible D gene is TRBD1 (6 bases). The CDR3 has 14 amino acids. CDR1 SGHRS and CDR2 YFSETQ come from the germline V gene. Trimming left V 0 bases short and J 8 bases short, with 12 bases between. The CDR3 DNA reads TGCGCCAGCAGCTTGGTACCAGGGGCACATGAGCAGTTCTTC. Translating gives CASSLVPGAHEQFF.

V is TRBV19 and J is TRBJ2-5, with a possible D match to TRBD1 (5 bases). Looked up from germline, CDR1 is LNHDA and CDR2 is SQIVND (reference sequence). The length of the CDR3 is 14 residues. V lost 4 bases to trimming and J lost 1 base, with 10 bases between them. The CDR3 protein is CASSRKGLQETQYF. Here the CDR3 DNA reads TGTGCCAGTAGTAGAAAGGGGCTCCAAGAGACCCAGTACTTC.

The chain recombines TRBV7-8 with TRBJ2-1; D possibly corresponds to TRBD2 (6 bases). Trimming took 5 bases from V and 5 from J, leaving 19 bases between them. Per the germline V gene, CDR1 is SGHVS and CDR2 is FQNEAQ. The CDR3 is made up of 16 amino acids. CDR3 region: CASSPPTGTGNNEQFF. In DNA, the CDR3 is TGTGCCAGCAGCCCCCCCACCGGGACTGGGAACAATGAGCAGTTCTTC.

J is TRBJ2-1 and V is TRBV29-1, with 7 bases aligning to TRBD2. The CDR3 contains 14 residues. Germline CDR1 is SQVTM and CDR2 is ANQGSEA. J lost 3 bases, V lost 1 base, and 3 bases had no gene match. The CDR3 nucleotides read TGCAGCGTTGAAGTAGGACTAGGCTACAATGAGCAGTTCTTC. Amino acid sequence: CSVEVGLGYNEQFF.

The chain links TRBV5-1 to TRBJ2-7; TRBD2 aligns across 12 bases. The V segment lost 2 bases and the J segment 0 bases; nucleotides outside the gene matches: 3. The CDR3 runs to 16 residues. From germline, CDR1 is SGHRS and CDR2 YFSETQ. CDR3 sequence reads: CASSLLAGGSSYEQYF. The CDR3 nucleotides read TGCGCCAGCAGCTTACTAGCGGGAGGAAGCTCCTACGAGCAGTACTTC.

To note about this clone: One end of the junction does not line up with germline, which may come from a read error. Other DNA variants within this sample encode the same CDR3. CDR3 in amino acids: CASSLETGDNEQYF. CDR3 nucleotides: TGTGCCAGTAGCTTAGAGACAGGGGACAACGAGCAGTACTTC. The chain carries TRBV7-6 and TRBJ2-7; TRBD1 aligns across 8 bases. The CDR3 is 14 residues long. CDR1 is SGHVS, CDR2 FNYEAQ, per germline. Drawing the rest from reference TRBV7-6 and TRBJ2-7, the complete variable domain is GAGVSQSPRYKVTKRGQDVALRCDPISGHVSLYWYRQALGQGPEFLTYFNYEAQQDKSGLPNDRFSAERPEGSISTLTIQRTEQRDSAMYRCASSLETGDNEQYFGPGTRLTVT.

This chain uses TRBV27 with TRBJ2-7; D might be TRBD2 (5 bases). The CDR3 is made up of 15 amino acids. Trimming removed 0 bases from V and 4 bases from J, with 13 bases in between. The germline V gene has CDR1 MNHEY and CDR2 SMNVEV (reference sequence). Here the CDR3 DNA reads TGTGCCAGCAGTTTATCCTCTGGGAGCAGGTACGAGCAGTACTTC. Encoded protein: CASSLSSGSRYEQYF.

The rearrangement joins TRBV6-5 to TRBJ2-5; a possible D gene is TRBD2 (5 bases). The better agreement between TRBJ2-7 and the DNA end casts doubt on the J call. CDR1 is MNHEY, CDR2 SVGAGI, per germline. The CDR3 contains 14 residues. CDR3 loop: CASSFGEGTYEQYF. CDR3 nucleotide sequence: TGTGCCAGCAGTTTCGGCGAGGGAACCTACGAGCAGTACTTC.

V and J are TRBV5-1 and TRBJ1-1; TRBD1 aligns across 8 bases. The CDR3 length is 14 residues. Germline trimming cut 4 bases from V and 1 base from J; bases unmatched to any gene: 3. Germline CDR1 reads SGHRS; CDR2 reads YFSETQ. This chain's CDR3 is CASSQQGGNTEAFF. CDR3 bases: TGCGCCAGCAGCCAACAGGGGGGGAACACTGAAGCTTTCTTT.

Written as DNA, the CDR3 is TGTGCCAGCAGAGCGCAGGGGGTTTCTGAAAAACTGTTTTTT. Translated: CASRAQGVSEKLFF. The chain joins TRBV5-4 to TRBJ1-4; 7 positions agree with TRBD1. The CDR3 length is 14 residues. The V gene end was trimmed by 5 bases and the J gene end by 7 bases; junction bases not matched to a gene: 8. Per germline, CDR1 SGHNT and CDR2 YYREEE (reference sequence). Supplemented by reference TRBV5-4 and TRBJ1-4, the full variable domain reads ETGVTQSPTHLIKTRGQQVTLRCSSQSGHNTVSWYQQALGQGPQFIFQYYREEENGRGNFPPRFSGLQFPNYSSELNVNALELDDSALYLCASRAQGVSEKLFFGSGTQLSVL.

The chain employs TRBV4-2 and TRBJ2-6, with D uncertain. The CDR3 consists of 17 residues. Germline loops: CDR1 LGHNA, CDR2 YNFKEQ. The V end was cut by 1 base, the J end by 0 bases, with 10 bases between. CDR3 DNA: TGTGCCAGCAGCCAAGCAGATTCCGACTCTGGGGCCAACGTCCTGACTTTC. It is translated as CASSQADSDSGANVLTF.

The CDR3 DNA reads TGTGCCAGCAGTTTTGCAGGGAAAGGGACCCAGTACTTC. The encoded protein is CASSFAGKGTQYF. This chain connects TRBV27 to TRBJ2-5, with D perhaps matching TRBD1 (5 bases). Germline CDR1 MNHEY, CDR2 SMNVEV (reference sequence). Deletions cut 3 bases from V and 7 bases from J, with 12 bases between. The CDR3 is made up of 13 amino acids.

This chain joins TRBV5-8 and TRBJ1-6, with D uncertain. The germline gives CDR1 SGHTS, CDR2 YDEGEE. V dropped 0 bases and J dropped 0 bases, with 7 bases sitting between them. The CDR3 has 16 amino acids. This CDR3 reads CASSLGESSYNSPLHF. The CDR3, as DNA: TGTGCCAGCAGCTTGGGTGAGAGCTCCTATAATTCACCCCTCCACTTT.

This chain joins TRBV6-1 and TRBJ2-1; D uncertain. This CDR3 contains 15 residues. Looked up from germline, CDR1 is MNHNS and CDR2 is SASEGT. V was pared by 3 bases and J by 2 bases, with 11 bases between. CDR3 in DNA: TGTGCCAGCAGTGAGGTAGCCGGCGCCTACAATGAGCAGTTCTTC. Amino acids: CASSEVAGAYNEQFF.

This chain links TRBV7-8 with TRBJ1-5; tentative D call: TRBD1 (6 bases). The CDR3 has 16 amino acids. The V gene lost 1 base and the J gene lost 8 bases, with 18 bases spanning the gap. The germline V gene has CDR1 SGHVS and CDR2 FQNEAQ. CDR3 loop: CASSLDGTPRGEPQHF. CDR3 nucleotide sequence: TGTGCCAGCAGCTTAGATGGGACACCACGAGGGGAGCCCCAGCATTTT.

The chain employs TRBV7-6 and TRBJ2-3; 13 bases line up with TRBD2. The CDR3 contains 19 residues. CDR1 is SGHVS, CDR2 FNYEAQ, per germline. V dropped 1 base and J dropped 6; count of bases not matched to a gene: 13. The CDR3 loop is CASSLVGQGLAGSQDTQYF. The CDR3 coding sequence is TGTGCCAGCAGCTTAGTCGGACAGGGACTAGCGGGAAGCCAGGATACGCAGTATTTT.

The gene calls are TRBV5-6 and TRBJ2-3; 10 bases align to TRBD2. The CDR3 consists of 15 residues. Germline V gene data show CDR1 as SGHDT and CDR2 as YYEEEE. Germline trimming cut 3 bases from V and 3 bases from J; bases unmatched to any gene: 4. CDR3 protein: CASSSAGGPTDTQYF. CDR3 bases: TGTGCCAGCAGCTCAGCGGGAGGGCCAACAGATACGCAGTATTTT.

The rearrangement joins TRBV19 to TRBJ1-1, with D perhaps TRBD1 (6 bases). The CDR3 length is 16 residues. Looked up from germline, CDR1 is LNHDA and CDR2 is SQIVND (reference sequence). V lost 6 bases to trimming and J lost 4 bases, with 21 bases between them. The CDR3 spells CASSDPQGSSGTEAFF. In DNA, the CDR3 is TGTGCCAGTAGCGACCCACAGGGTTCCTCTGGCACTGAAGCTTTCTTT.

This chain uses TRBV27 with TRBJ2-7; TRBD1 matches 10 bases. The ends lost 6 bases at V and 6 bases at J; junction bases unmatched: 11. CDR3 length: 15 residues. Germline CDR1 MNHEY, CDR2 SMNVEV (reference sequence). The CDR3 spells CASRVTGTGAGEQYF. The CDR3 bases are TGTGCCAGCAGGGTCACCGGGACAGGGGCTGGCGAGCAGTACTTC.

The rearrangement links TRBV7-2 to TRBJ2-7; tentatively, D is TRBD2 (6 bases). The CDR3 runs 15 residues. Germline V gene lookup returns CDR1 SGHTA and CDR2 FQGNSA. V was cut by 5 bases and J by 0 bases, with 14 bases left in between. CDR3 sequence: CASSERALSSYEQYF. As DNA, the CDR3 is TGTGCCAGCAGCGAGCGGGCCCTTAGCTCCTACGAGCAGTACTTC.

V gene TRBV18 combines with J gene TRBJ2-1; TRBD2 is a possible D gene (6 bases). CDR3 size: 15 residues. CDR1 is KGHSH, CDR2 LQKENI, per germline. Between the trimmed V and J ends, which lost 1 base and 4 bases, there was a span of 11 bases. The CDR3 DNA follows: TGTGCCAGCTCACCACGGGACGGGACTTACAATGAGCAGTTCTTC. This encodes CASSPRDGTYNEQFF.